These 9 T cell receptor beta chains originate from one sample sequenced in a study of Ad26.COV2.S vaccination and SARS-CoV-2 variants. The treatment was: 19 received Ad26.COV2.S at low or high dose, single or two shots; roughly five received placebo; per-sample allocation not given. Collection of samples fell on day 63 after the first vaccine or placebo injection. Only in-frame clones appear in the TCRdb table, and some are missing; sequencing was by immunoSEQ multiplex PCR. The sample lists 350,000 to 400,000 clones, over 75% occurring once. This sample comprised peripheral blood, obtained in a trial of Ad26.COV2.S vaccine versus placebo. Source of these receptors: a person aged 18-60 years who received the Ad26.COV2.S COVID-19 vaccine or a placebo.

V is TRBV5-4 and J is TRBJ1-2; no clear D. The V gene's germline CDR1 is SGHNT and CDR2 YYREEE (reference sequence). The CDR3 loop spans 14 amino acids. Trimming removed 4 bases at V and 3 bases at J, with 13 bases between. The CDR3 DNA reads TGTGCCAGCAGCGGCCCTACAGAATACTATGGCTACACCTTC. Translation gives CASSGPTEYYGYTF.

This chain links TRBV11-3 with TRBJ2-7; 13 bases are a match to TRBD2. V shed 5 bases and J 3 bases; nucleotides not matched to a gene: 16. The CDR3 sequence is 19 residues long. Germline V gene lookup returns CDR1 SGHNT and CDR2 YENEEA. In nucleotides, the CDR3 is TGTGCCAGCAGCCAAAAGACGCCTGGGACTAGCGGGACCTACTACGAGCAGTACTTC. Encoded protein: CASSQKTPGTSGTYYEQYF.

The CDR3 protein is CASSIDRGQGNQPQHF. As DNA, the CDR3 is TGTGCCAGTAGTATAGATCGAGGACAGGGAAATCAGCCCCAGCATTTT. This rearrangement joins TRBV19 to TRBJ1-5; TRBD1 aligns across 8 bases. The CDR3 is made up of 16 amino acids. Unmatched junction bases numbered 5, after V lost 0 bases and J lost 4 bases. The germline V gene has CDR1 LNHDA and CDR2 SQIVND (reference sequence).

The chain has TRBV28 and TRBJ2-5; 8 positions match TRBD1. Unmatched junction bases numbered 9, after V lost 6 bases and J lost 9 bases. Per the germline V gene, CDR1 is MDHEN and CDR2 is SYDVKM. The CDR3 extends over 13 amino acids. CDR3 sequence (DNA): TGTGCCAGCAGACTAATGACAGGGGATTCCCAGTACTTC. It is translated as CASRLMTGDSQYF.

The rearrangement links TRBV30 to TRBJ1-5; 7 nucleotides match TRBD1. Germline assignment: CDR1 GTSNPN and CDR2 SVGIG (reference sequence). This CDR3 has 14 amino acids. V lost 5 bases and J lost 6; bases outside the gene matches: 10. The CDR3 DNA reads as TGTGCCTGGGGCGTTCAGGGGGGAGTTCAGCCCCAGCATTTT. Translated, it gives CAWGVQGGVQPQHF. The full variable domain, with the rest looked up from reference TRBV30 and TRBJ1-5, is SQTIHQWPATLVQPVGSPLSLECTVEGTSNPNLYWYRQAAGRGLQLLFYSVGIGQISSEVPQNLSASRPQDRQFILSSKKLLLSDSGFYLCAWGVQGGVQPQHFGDGTRLSIL.

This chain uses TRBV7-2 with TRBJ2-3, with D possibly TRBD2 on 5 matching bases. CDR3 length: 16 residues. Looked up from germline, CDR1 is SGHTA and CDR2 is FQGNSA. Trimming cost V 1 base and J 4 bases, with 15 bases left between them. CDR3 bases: TGTGCCAGCAGCTTAGTACTAGGTTCCCTCGCAGATACGCAGTATTTT. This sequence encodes CASSLVLGSLADTQYF.

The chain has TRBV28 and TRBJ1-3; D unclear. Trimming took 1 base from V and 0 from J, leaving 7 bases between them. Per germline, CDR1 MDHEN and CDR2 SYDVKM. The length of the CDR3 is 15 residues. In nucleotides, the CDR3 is TGTGCCAGCAGTTTATTACAGAACTCTGGAAACACCATATATTTT. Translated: CASSLLQNSGNTIYF.

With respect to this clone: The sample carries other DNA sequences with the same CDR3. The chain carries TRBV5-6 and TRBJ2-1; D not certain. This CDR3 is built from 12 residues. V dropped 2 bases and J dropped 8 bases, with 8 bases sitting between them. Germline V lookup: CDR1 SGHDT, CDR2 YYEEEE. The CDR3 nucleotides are TGTGCCAGCAGCTTAGGTGCGTATGAGCAGTTCTTC. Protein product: CASSLGAYEQFF.

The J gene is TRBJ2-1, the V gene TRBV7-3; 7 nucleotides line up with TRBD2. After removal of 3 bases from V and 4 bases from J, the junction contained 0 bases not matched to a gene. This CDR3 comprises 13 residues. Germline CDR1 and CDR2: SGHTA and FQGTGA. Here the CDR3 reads CASSFSGYNEQFF. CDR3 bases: TGTGCCAGCAGCTTTAGCGGGTACAATGAGCAGTTCTTC.